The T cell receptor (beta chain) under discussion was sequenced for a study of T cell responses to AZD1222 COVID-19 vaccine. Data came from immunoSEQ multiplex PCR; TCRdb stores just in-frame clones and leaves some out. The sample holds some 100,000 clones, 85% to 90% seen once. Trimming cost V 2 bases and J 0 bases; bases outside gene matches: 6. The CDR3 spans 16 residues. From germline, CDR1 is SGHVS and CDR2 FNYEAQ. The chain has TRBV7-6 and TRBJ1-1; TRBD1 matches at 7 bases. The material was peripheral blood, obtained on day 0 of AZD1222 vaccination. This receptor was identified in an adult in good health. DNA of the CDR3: TGTGCCAGCAGCTTACAGGGGGGGAACATGAACACTGAAGCTTTCTTT. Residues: CASSLQGGNMNTEAFF.